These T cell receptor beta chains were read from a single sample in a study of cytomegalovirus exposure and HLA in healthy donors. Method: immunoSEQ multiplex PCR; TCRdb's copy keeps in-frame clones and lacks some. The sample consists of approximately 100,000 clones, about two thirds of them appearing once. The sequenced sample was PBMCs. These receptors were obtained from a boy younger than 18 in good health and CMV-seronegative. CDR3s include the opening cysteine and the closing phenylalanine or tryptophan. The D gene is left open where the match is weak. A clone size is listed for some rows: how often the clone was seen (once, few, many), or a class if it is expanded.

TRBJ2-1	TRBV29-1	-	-	TGCAGCGTTGAAGGGTCAGGGCTTCCAATCCAGTTCTTC	CSVEGSGLPIQFF
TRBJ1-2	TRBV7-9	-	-	TGTTCCAGCAGCTTAGTCACAGAAGCTAACTATGGCTACACCTTC	CSSSLVTEANYGYTF
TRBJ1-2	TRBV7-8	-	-	TGTGCCAGCAGCTCGGGAAGTCTCTATGGCTACACCTTC	CASSSGSLYGYTF
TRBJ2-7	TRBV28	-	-	TGTGCCAGCCAAACAGGGAGCTCCTACGAGCAGTACTTC	CASQTGSSYEQYF
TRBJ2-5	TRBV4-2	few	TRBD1	TGTGCCAGCAGCCTCGGACTCCCCGAGGCAGGGGGCGCTCGTCGTCGGGAGACCCAGTACTTC	CASSLGLPEAGGARRRETQYF
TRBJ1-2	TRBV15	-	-	TGTGCCACCAGCAGCGGGACACCTTATGGCTACACCTTC	CATSSGTPYGYTF
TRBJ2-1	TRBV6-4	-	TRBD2	TGTGCCAGCAGTGACTCTAGCGGGGGGAATGAGCAGTTCTTC	CASSDSSGGNEQFF
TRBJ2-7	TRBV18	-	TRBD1	TGTGCCAGCTCAACCAGGGACAGGAGTTTCGGCTCCTACGAGCAGTACTTC	CASSTRDRSFGSYEQYF
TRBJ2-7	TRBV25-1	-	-	TGTGCCAGCAGCTCCGCCGGGAAGCCGCACGAGCAGTACTTC	CASSSAGKPHEQYF
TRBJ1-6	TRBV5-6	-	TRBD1	TGTGCCAGCAGAATCGACAGGGGTCGACTAGAGAATTCACCCCTCCACTTT	CASRIDRGRLENSPLHF
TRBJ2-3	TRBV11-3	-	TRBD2	TGTGCCAGCAGCCTAAACACACTAGCGGATACGCAGTATTTT	CASSLNTLADTQYF
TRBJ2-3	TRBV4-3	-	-	TGCGCCACTTCCCCCAGGGAACGGGCAGATACGCAGTATTTT	CATSPRERADTQYF
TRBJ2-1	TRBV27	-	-	TGTGCCAGCAGACTTAACTCCTACAATGAGCAGTTCTTC	CASRLNSYNEQFF
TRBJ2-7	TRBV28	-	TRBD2	TGTGCCAGCAGTTTGTGGAGCGGGGGTTTTTACGAGCAGTACTTC	CASSLWSGGFYEQYF
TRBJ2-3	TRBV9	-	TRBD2	TGTGCCAGCAGCTCCGGTAAGCGGGGAACCACAGATACGCAGTATTTT	CASSSGKRGTTDTQYF
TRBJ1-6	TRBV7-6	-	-	TGTGCCAGCAGCTTTAGTCAGGATTCACCCCTCCACTTT	CASSFSQDSPLHF
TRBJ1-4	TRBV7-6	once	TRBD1	TGTGCCAGCAGCTTACGACAGGGGGCGAACGAAAAACTGTTTTTT	CASSLRQGANEKLFF
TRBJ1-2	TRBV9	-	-	TGTGCCAGCAGCGTAGACGGGAGCCGGGTTGCTGGCTACACCTTC	CASSVDGSRVAGYTF
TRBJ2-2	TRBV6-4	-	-	TGTGCCAGCAGTGAAGCCCCCACCGGGGAGCTGTTTTTT	CASSEAPTGELFF
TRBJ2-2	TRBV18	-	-	TGTGCCAGCTCACCACCGGTCACAGGGCTAGCCGGGGAGCTGTTTTTT	CASSPPVTGLAGELFF
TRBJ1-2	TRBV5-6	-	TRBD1	TGTGCCAGCAGCTTGTACTACAGGGGGCGCGGGTATGGCTACACCTTC	CASSLYYRGRGYGYTF
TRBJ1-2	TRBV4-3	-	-	TGCGCCAGCAGCCAAGACCATGGGGGCACCTATGGCTACACCTTC	CASSQDHGGTYGYTF
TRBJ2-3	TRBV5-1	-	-	TGCGCCAGCAGCTCGGGATATTTGGGCACAGATACGCAGTATTTT	CASSSGYLGTDTQYF
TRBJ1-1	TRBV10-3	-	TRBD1	TGTGCCATCAGTCCAAACAGGGGGCGAATAGTTATTAATGAAGCTTTCTTT	CAISPNRGRIVINEAFF
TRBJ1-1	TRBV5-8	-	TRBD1	TGTGCCAGCAGCTTACCGACAGGGGCTGAGCCTGAAGCTTTCTTT	CASSLPTGAEPEAFF
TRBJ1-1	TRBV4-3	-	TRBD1	TGCGCCAGCAGCCAAGATAGGACAGGGGGCGCATTCACTGAAGCTTTCTTT	CASSQDRTGGAFTEAFF
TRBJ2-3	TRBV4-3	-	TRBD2	TGCGCCAGCAGCCAAGGGTCGGGGGGGCCTACAGATACGCAGTATTTT	CASSQGSGGPTDTQYF
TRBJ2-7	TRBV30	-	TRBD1	TGTGCCTGGAGAGGGACAGGGGGCCATCTTGACTTC	CAWRGTGGHLDF
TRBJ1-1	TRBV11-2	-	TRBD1	TGTGCCAGCAGCCAGGACAGGGCCACTGAAGCTTTCTTT	CASSQDRATEAFF
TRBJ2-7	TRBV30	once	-	TGTGCCTGGAGTTGGCAGGGGGAGCAGTACTTC	CAWSWQGEQYF
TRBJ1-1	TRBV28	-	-	TGTGCCAGCAGCCCCCCGGGAGGCAACTTGGTGAACACTGAAGCTTTCTTT	CASSPPGGNLVNTEAFF
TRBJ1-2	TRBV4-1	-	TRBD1	TGCGCCAGCAGCCAAAGGGACAGGGGGAACTATGGCTACACCTTC	CASSQRDRGNYGYTF
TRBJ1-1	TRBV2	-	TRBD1	TGTGCCAGCAGTGAACAGGGGGTGAACACTGAAGCTTTCTTT	CASSEQGVNTEAFF
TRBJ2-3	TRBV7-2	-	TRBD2	TGTGCCAGCAGCTCCCGGTGGCTAGCGGGGACAGATACGCAGTATTTT	CASSSRWLAGTDTQYF
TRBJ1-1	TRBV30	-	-	TGTGCCTGGAGTGTACGAGCAGGGAACACTGAAGCTTTCTTT	CAWSVRAGNTEAFF
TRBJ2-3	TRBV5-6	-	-	TGTGCCAGCAGCTACTACCACCGATACTTGACAGATACGCAGTATTTT	CASSYYHRYLTDTQYF
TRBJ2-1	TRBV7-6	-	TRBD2	TGTGCCAGCAGCTTATTCCGGGACTACATCTACAATGAGCAGTTCTTC	CASSLFRDYIYNEQFF
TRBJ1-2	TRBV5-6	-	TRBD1	TGTGCCAGCAGCCTACAGGGGGCGAGCTATGGCTACACCTTC	CASSLQGASYGYTF
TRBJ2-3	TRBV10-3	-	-	TGTGCCATCAGTGATTCTAACGGTAGCACAGATACGCAGTATTTT	CAISDSNGSTDTQYF
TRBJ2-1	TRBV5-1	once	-	TGCGCCAGCAGCTTGGCCGGAAGGGGGTCCTACAATGAGCAGTTCTTC	CASSLAGRGSYNEQFF
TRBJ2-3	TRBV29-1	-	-	TGCAGCGTGTCCGATTTGGTAGGAGCCTTAAGCACAGATACGCAGTATTTT	CSVSDLVGALSTDTQYF